The rows below give T cell receptor beta chains drawn from one sample of a study of type 1 regulatory T cells. These receptors lack a known antigen. TCRdb re-called the reads through MiXCR, storing one row per CDR3 protein. The repertoire consists of about 42,000 distinct CDR3 sequences, with 9% to 15% occurring once and the leading ten covering 7% to 9%. The sequencing sample was made of cultured non-Tr1 T cells, either the whole culture or a sorted T cell fraction (not recorded which). The receptor source for this set is a human donor in good health. CDR3s include the opening cysteine and the closing phenylalanine or tryptophan. Fields, in order: clone size, D gene, J gene, V gene, CDR3 DNA, CDR3 protein. A D gene is named only where the DNA matches it firmly. The size of a clone is reported for some rows only, either as once, few or many, or as a class for expanded clones.

. | TRBD2 | TRBJ2-1 | TRBV7-2 | TGTGCCAGCAGCCAGCGGGGGGATGAGCAGTTCTTC | CASSQRGDEQFF
. | . | TRBJ2-7 | TRBV7-2 | TGTGCCAGCAGGGACAGTTCCTACGAGCAGTACTTC | CASRDSSYEQYF
many | TRBD1 | TRBJ2-5 | TRBV5-6 | TGTGCCAGCAGCCCCAACAGGGGACAAGGGACCCAGTACTTC | CASSPNRGQGTQYF
many | . | TRBJ2-2 | TRBV7-9 | TGTGCCAGCAGCTCGTCGCGTGCCGCGAACACCGGGGAGCTGTTTTTT | CASSSSRAANTGELFF
. | . | TRBJ2-1 | TRBV20-1 | TGCAGTGCTAGGGGGGCGGGGTTCTACAATGAGCAGTTCTTC | CSARGAGFYNEQFF
. | . | TRBJ2-7 | TRBV12-3/TRBV12-4 | TGTGCCAGCAGTTACCTTCGAGGGCCCGCCCCGGGAGAGCAGTACTTC | CASSYLRGPAPGEQYF
many | . | TRBJ2-7 | TRBV30 | TGTGCCTGGAGTCCGGGACCCGAGCAGTACTTC | CAWSPGPEQYF
many | TRBD2 | TRBJ2-1 | TRBV20-1 | TGCAGTGCTAGAGACCCTAGCGGGGTAGACAATGAGCAGTTCTTC | CSARDPSGVDNEQFF
many | TRBD1 | TRBJ1-6 | TRBV6-1 | TGTGCCAGCAGTGGACGACAGGGAAATTCACCCCTCCACTTT | CASSGRQGNSPLHF
few | TRBD2 | TRBJ2-2 | TRBV4-2 | TGTGCCAGCAGCCAAGAGGTAGCGGGGAAGAACACCGGGGAGCTGTTTTTT | CASSQEVAGKNTGELFF
many | TRBD1 | TRBJ2-4 | TRBV5-6 | TGTGCCAGCAGCTTGATGGACAGGGGGACCAAAAACATTCAGTACTTC | CASSLMDRGTKNIQYF
. | . | TRBJ1-1 | TRBV3-1 | TGTGCCAGCAGCTTAAGGGGGGGAGATGAAGCTTTCTTT | CASSLRGGDEAFF
many | TRBD1 | TRBJ1-4 | TRBV20-1 | TGCAGTGCGGGAAGGACAGGGCTTGATGAAAAACTGTTTTTT | CSAGRTGLDEKLFF
few | . | TRBJ1-1 | TRBV29-1 | TGCAGCGTTACTAAAGGGGGAGACACTGAAGCTTTCTTT | CSVTKGGDTEAFF
many | . | TRBJ2-1 | TRBV20-1 | TGCAGTGCTTCTAAGGGAGGCGAGCAGTTCTTC | CSASKGGEQFF
. | TRBD1 | TRBJ1-4 | TRBV20-1 | TGCAGTGCTCGGACAGGGGGCGATGAAAAACTGTTTTTT | CSARTGGDEKLFF
few | . | TRBJ1-1 | TRBV6-1 | TGTGCCAGCAGTGCCCGAAACAGAGAGAACACTGAAGCTTTCTTT | CASSARNRENTEAFF
. | TRBD1 | TRBJ2-7 | TRBV4-2 | TGTGCCAGCAGCCAAGAGTGGACAGGGACCTACGAGCGGTACTTC | CASSQEWTGTYERYF
many | . | TRBJ1-1 | TRBV20-1 | TGCAGTGCTAAACCACCACAGGGTTCTTTCGGCACTGAAGCTTTCTTT | CSAKPPQGSFGTEAFF
few | . | TRBJ2-7 | TRBV20-1 | TGCAGTGCCCCTGATAACTACGAGCAGTACTTC | CSAPDNYEQYF